This TCR beta chain was sequenced during a study of CD8 T cells in Susac syndrome. Trimming removed 2 bases from V and 6 bases from J, with 17 bases in between. Per germline, CDR1 MNHEY and CDR2 SVGAGI. This CDR3 has 15 amino acids. A quantity of roughly 0.5 to 1 ug RNA underwent reverse transcription using random hexamers. Each CDR3 protein is one row after TCRdb ran MiXCR on the immunoSEQ multiplex PCR reads. The sample contains 150,000 or so distinct CDR3 sequences, roughly 94% of which appear only once. The receptor's source is a human donor with multiple sclerosis. The rearrangement links TRBV6-5 to TRBJ2-7; the D is unclear. Sequencing input: CD4+ T cells from PBMCs. CDR3 sequence reads: CASSYGRRAPFEQYF. The CDR3, as DNA: TGTGCCAGCAGTTACGGCCGTCGGGCGCCCTTCGAGCAGTACTTC.